This TCR beta chain was sequenced in a study of cytomegalovirus exposure and HLA in healthy donors. CDR1 LNHDA and CDR2 SQIVND come from the germline V gene (reference sequence). This CDR3 has 14 amino acids. With 3 bases removed from V and 4 bases from J, the gap between germline ends came to 12 bases. A word on this clone: Antigen: not known.

The PCR contained 60 Vbeta and 13 Jbeta primers. In the source study's methods: A later analysis counted about 80 million unique TCR beta chains, 9.5 million to 12 million shared. Clones were read by immunoSEQ multiplex PCR, and TCRdb kept only the in-frame ones, dropping some. V and J calls and clone size follow that table, whereas D and trimming were derived from the DNA. The sample holds fewer than 200,000 clones; about 85% are singletons and the top ten take approximately 2.3%. Whole-study results and caveats: The study had only CMV serostatus as immune exposure information.

The sequenced material came from PBMCs. The TCR sequence derives from a man aged 18 to 30 in good health and CMV-seropositive. The chain is built from TRBV19 and TRBJ1-1; unclear D gene. The CDR3 loop reads CASSMFTGSTEAFF. The CDR3, as DNA: TGTGCCAGTAGTATGTTTACGGGATCCACTGAAGCTTTCTTT.